The clone carrying this T cell receptor (beta chain) was observed a few times. Antigen: not known. These data come from a study of cytomegalovirus exposure and HLA in healthy donors. General study results and limits: The authors assumed roughly uniform sequencing depth across donors for presence/absence analyses.

Amplification used 60 Vbeta primers and 13 Jbeta primers. Clones were read by immunoSEQ multiplex PCR, and TCRdb kept only the in-frame ones, dropping some. The table shows around 130,000 clones, with around 76% occurring only once. The CDR3 runs to 15 residues. V was trimmed by 3 bases and J by 0 bases, leaving 11 bases between them. Germline V gene lookup returns CDR1 MDHEN and CDR2 SYDVKM. The TCR comes from a woman in her forties or fifties in good health and CMV-seronegative. The sequenced material came from PBMCs. The genes are TRBV28 and TRBJ1-1, with D maybe TRBD1 (6 bases). The CDR3 protein is CASSFTGNMNTEAFF. As DNA, the CDR3 is TGTGCCAGCAGTTTTACAGGGAACATGAACACTGAAGCTTTCTTT.